This T cell receptor beta chain was documented in a study of OX40 agonist ivuxolimab in advanced cancers. Describing the broader study: Ivuxolimab was a fully human IgG2 agonistic monoclonal antibody targeting the costimulatory receptor OX40 (CD134). Peripheral TCRbeta sequencing aimed to test whether ivuxolimab altered TCR sequence diversity and caused clonal T-cell expansion. Intravenous ivuxolimab was administered to patients every 2 weeks at six dose levels: 0.01, 0.1, 0.3, 1.5, 3 and 10 mg/kg. Patients were allowed to have had prior anti-PD-1, anti-PD-L1 or anti-CTLA-4 therapy, and 30% to 40% of the dose-escalation patients had previously received checkpoint inhibitors. The paper describes the monotherapy dose-escalation part (N ≈ 49 patients) of the phase I trial of ivuxolimab. Partial responses occurred in three dose-escalation patients, of whom one had hepatocellular carcinoma and two had cutaneous melanoma. In the dose-escalation cohort, around four fifths of patients were male, and the mean age was 60 years with a range of roughly 23 to 79. Of the roughly 52 dose-escalation patients, hepatocellular carcinoma was present in approximately 20, melanoma in approximately 15, renal cell carcinoma in 9 and head and neck cancer in 9.

Paper-wide results and their limitations: At doses of 0.1 to 3.0 mg/kg, clonal expansion of both CD4+ and CD8+ blood T cells was observed from baseline to week 6. Partial responders in the 0.1-3.0 mg/kg groups had among the lowest normalized peripheral clonal expansion, especially among CD8+ T cells. The antigen specificity of the clonally expanded peripheral T cells was not determined. Low levels of normalized T-cell clonal expansion were also seen in some patients who did not respond. On average, CD8+ T cells showed more expanded clones than CD4+ T cells after ivuxolimab.

Notes on this clone: Its antigen is unknown. Base quality data are lacking; no much larger clone is found one base away.

For sequencing of the TCRbeta CDR3 region, genomic DNA was extracted from the sorted cells. TCRbeta CDR3 regions were sequenced using the immunoSEQ Assay. The source is immuneACCESS, and TCRdb retained only in-frame sequences with V and J called. Part of the clones is not carried over; for the studies checked, unresolved V genes explain less than half of this, and the remainder is unexplained. For this sample the table gives approximately 100,000 clones, of which over 85% were detected only once. The ten biggest clones cover roughly 0.79% of the sample. The trial excluded patients who had a history of autoimmune disease or who were on systemic immunosuppression. Peripheral blood for TCR sequencing was collected from all dose cohorts at baseline, on cycle 4 day 1, and on cycle 7 day 1. Samples came from an open-label, multicenter, first-in-human phase I dose-escalation trial of ivuxolimab. Adults with locally advanced or metastatic head and neck squamous cell, hepatocellular, melanoma or renal cell carcinoma were enrolled in the trial. Before TCR sequencing, CD4+ T cells and CD8+ T cells were sorted from peripheral blood as separate populations.

The clonotype originates from an adult with an advanced solid tumor such as melanoma, head and neck, liver or kidney cancer. The sample was CD4+ or CD8+ T cells sorted from blood, taken in a trial of the OX40 agonist ivuxolimab.

The CDR3 protein sequence reads: CASSPPQPLNIQYF. The DNA is TGTGCCAGCTCACCACCGCAGCCTCTGAACATTCAGTACTTC. Recombination linked TRBV18 to TRBJ2-4, with the identity of the D gene unclear. V is clipped by 0 bases and J by 7 bases, and the sequence between their germline boundaries is 10 bases long. CDR3 length: 14 amino acids, cysteine to phenylalanine. CDR3 DNA is the only sequence kept; it has 42 bases, read in frame from the first base. Looking up the germline V gene yields CDR1 KGHSH and CDR2 LQKENI.